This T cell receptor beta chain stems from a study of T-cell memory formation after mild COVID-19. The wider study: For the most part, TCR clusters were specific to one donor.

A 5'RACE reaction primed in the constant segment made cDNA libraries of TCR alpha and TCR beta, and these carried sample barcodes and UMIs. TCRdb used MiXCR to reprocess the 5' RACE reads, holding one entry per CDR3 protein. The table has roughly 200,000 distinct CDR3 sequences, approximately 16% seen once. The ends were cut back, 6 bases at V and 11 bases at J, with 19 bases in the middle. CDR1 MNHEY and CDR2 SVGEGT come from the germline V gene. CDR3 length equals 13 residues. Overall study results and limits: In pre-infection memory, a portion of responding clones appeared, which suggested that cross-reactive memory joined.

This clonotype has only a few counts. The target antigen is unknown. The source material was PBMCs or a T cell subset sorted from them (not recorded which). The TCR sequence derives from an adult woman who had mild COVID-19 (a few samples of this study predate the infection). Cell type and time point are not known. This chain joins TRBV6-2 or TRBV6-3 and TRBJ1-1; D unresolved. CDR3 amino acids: CASRDRNMGLAFF. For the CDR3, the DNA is TGTGCCAGCAGGGACCGAAATATGGGGTTGGCTTTCTTT.